The entry below gives a single T cell receptor beta chain sequence along with its context. This sample stems from a study of blood T cell repertoires in COVID-19. Study overall: From the United States, Italy and Spain came samples of acute and convalescent COVID-19. In each case, the material was cDNA or gDNA derived from T cells, B-cell-depleted T cells, or PBMCs.

Trimming shortened V by 3 bases and J by 4 bases, and 10 bases separated the two germline ends. CDR3 length: 13 amino acids. Germline CDR1 reads SGHDT; CDR2 reads YYEEEE. As originally analysed: Nucleated cell counts were estimated from reference gene primer amplification. The data were produced by immunoSEQ multiplex PCR, yet TCRdb's version contains in-frame clones alone and is incomplete. V and J calls plus clone size are reproduced from that table; the DNA served to infer D and trimming. The sample carries 60,000 to 90,000 clones, 70% to 90% recorded once. The sample consisted of peripheral blood. The sequence was collected from a human donor in a cohort sampled during active COVID-19. The V gene is TRBV5-6, the J gene TRBJ1-1, with unresolved D. CDR3 coding DNA: TGTGCCAGCAGCTGGACCGGGAGCACTGAAGCTTTCTTT. Protein: CASSWTGSTEAFF.